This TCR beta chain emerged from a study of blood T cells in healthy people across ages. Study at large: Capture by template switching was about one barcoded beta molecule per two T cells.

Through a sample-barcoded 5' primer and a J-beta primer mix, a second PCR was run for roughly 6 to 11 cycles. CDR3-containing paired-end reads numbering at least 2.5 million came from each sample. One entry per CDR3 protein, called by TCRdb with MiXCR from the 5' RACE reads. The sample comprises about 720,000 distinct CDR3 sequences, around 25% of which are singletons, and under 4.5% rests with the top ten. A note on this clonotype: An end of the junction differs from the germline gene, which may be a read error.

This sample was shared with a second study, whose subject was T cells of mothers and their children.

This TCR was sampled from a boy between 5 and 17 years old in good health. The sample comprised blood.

The CDR3 DNA is TGTGCCAGCAGCGCTGGGCCCGACACCTCTCTCTACTTT. Translating gives CASSAGPDTSLYF. The V gene is TRBV9, the J gene TRBJ1-6; no definite D call. Germline V gene data show CDR1 as SGDLS and CDR2 as YYNGEE. The CDR3 contains 13 residues.